A selection of T cell receptor beta chains follows, all from one sample in a study of synovial regulatory T cells in juvenile arthritis. Assay used: immunoSEQ multiplex PCR; TCRdb lists only in-frame clones, some missing. The table lists about 10,000 clones. The sequenced sample was Treg cells from blood. The receptors were sampled from a donor younger than 30 with juvenile idiopathic arthritis. Both conserved end residues are part of each CDR3. The order of the fields is J gene, V gene, clone size, CDR3 protein. Clone size appears in some rows only: once, few, many, or a class for an expanded clone.

TRBJ2-7	TRBV2	-	CASGAGKRSYEQYF
TRBJ2-7	TRBV9	-	CASSVGAGGSYEQYF
TRBJ1-1	TRBV5-6	-	CASIRNTEAFF
TRBJ2-7	TRBV5-1	-	CASSAPGTVNEQYF
TRBJ2-7	TRBV14	-	CASSPGQGAGYEQYF
TRBJ1-2	TRBV5-1	-	CASSLDTARGGYTF
TRBJ2-1	TRBV5-6	-	CASSLVGVYNEQFF
TRBJ2-7	TRBV2	-	CASSPPGQGGYEQYF
TRBJ1-2	TRBV5-1	-	CASSPWTGEGYGYTF
TRBJ1-2	TRBV6-6	-	CASSPGTGGWNGYTF
TRBJ1-4	TRBV16	-	CASSPDRAPRNEKLFF
TRBJ1-1	TRBV27	-	CASSQLGWNTEAFF
TRBJ1-2	TRBV19	-	CASSTGGYGYTF
TRBJ1-1	TRBV28	-	CASNYWGNTEAFF
TRBJ1-1	TRBV12-5	-	CASGLDFKGFTEAFF
TRBJ1-1	TRBV5-5	-	CASSPTGVTEAFF
TRBJ1-4	TRBV18	-	CASSPTGRGGDEKLFF
TRBJ2-7	TRBV19	-	CAPGQGVGEQYF
TRBJ2-1	TRBV18	-	CASSPPGGNEQFF
TRBJ1-2	TRBV7-9	-	CASSSLGVYYGYTF
TRBJ1-2	TRBV10-2	medium-sized	CASSESQGMHGYTF
TRBJ2-3	TRBV5-1	-	CASRMTHRTDTQYF
TRBJ1-5	TRBV7-9	-	CASSRDSNQPQHF
TRBJ2-1	TRBV7-3	-	CASSFELGEQFF
TRBJ1-1	TRBV5-1	-	CASSHGQGAFF
TRBJ1-1	TRBV19	-	CASSNRARARNTEAFF
TRBJ1-2	TRBV10-3	-	CAITDRGGRAMSGYTF